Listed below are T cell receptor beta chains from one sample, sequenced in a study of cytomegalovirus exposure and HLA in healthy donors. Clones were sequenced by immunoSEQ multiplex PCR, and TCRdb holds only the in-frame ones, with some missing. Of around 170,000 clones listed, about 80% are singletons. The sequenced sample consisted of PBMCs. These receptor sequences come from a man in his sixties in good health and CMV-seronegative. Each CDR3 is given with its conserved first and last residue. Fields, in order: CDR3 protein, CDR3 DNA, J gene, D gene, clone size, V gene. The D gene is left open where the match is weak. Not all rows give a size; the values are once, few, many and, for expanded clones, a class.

CDR3 protein: CASSFSTPRTGPQETQYF; CDR3 DNA: TGCGCCAGCAGCTTTTCAACCCCCCGGACTGGCCCACAAGAGACCCAGTACTTC; J gene: TRBJ2-5; D gene: NA; clone size: NA; V gene: TRBV5-1
CDR3 protein: CASSYSGAAYEQYF; CDR3 DNA: TGTGCCAGCAGTTACTCGGGGGCGGCCTACGAGCAGTACTTC; J gene: TRBJ2-7; D gene: NA; clone size: NA; V gene: TRBV6-6
CDR3 protein: CASRSTGLAEGLAKNIQYF; CDR3 DNA: TGTGCCAGCAGGTCGACGGGCCTCGCCGAAGGACTAGCCAAAAACATTCAGTACTTC; J gene: TRBJ2-4; D gene: NA; clone size: once; V gene: TRBV7-9
CDR3 protein: CASSLRGNEQFF; CDR3 DNA: TGTGCCAGCAGCTTACGGGGGAATGAGCAGTTCTTC; J gene: TRBJ2-1; D gene: NA; clone size: few; V gene: TRBV7-2
CDR3 protein: CASSKATSGRSLSYNEQFF; CDR3 DNA: TGTGCCAGCAGCAAAGCGACTAGCGGGAGGTCCCTTTCCTACAATGAGCAGTTCTTC; J gene: TRBJ2-1; D gene: NA; clone size: NA; V gene: TRBV21-1
CDR3 protein: CASGERAYNEQFF; CDR3 DNA: TGTGCCAGCGGGGAGCGGGCGTACAATGAGCAGTTCTTC; J gene: TRBJ2-1; D gene: NA; clone size: NA; V gene: TRBV6-1
CDR3 protein: CASSLDEFGGHEKLFF; CDR3 DNA: TGCGCCAGCAGCTTGGATGAGTTCGGGGGACATGAAAAACTGTTTTTT; J gene: TRBJ1-4; D gene: NA; clone size: NA; V gene: TRBV5-1
CDR3 protein: CASSLGRRDYGYTF; CDR3 DNA: TGTGCCAGCAGCCTAGGAAGGCGGGACTATGGCTACACCTTC; J gene: TRBJ1-2; D gene: NA; clone size: NA; V gene: TRBV7-9
CDR3 protein: CASSVGLVAEAFF; CDR3 DNA: TGCGCCAGCAGTGTAGGACTCGTCGCTGAAGCTTTCTTT; J gene: TRBJ1-1; D gene: NA; clone size: few; V gene: TRBV10-1
CDR3 protein: CASSGQGGNTIYF; CDR3 DNA: TGTGCCAGCAGTGGCCAGGGTGGAAACACCATATATTTT; J gene: TRBJ1-3; D gene: NA; clone size: NA; V gene: TRBV6-5
CDR3 protein: CASSPLGSAGGLNTEAFF; CDR3 DNA: TGTGCCAGCTCACCACTCGGATCGGCAGGGGGCCTGAACACTGAAGCTTTCTTT; J gene: TRBJ1-1; D gene: TRBD1; clone size: NA; V gene: TRBV18
CDR3 protein: CASWEAGGYEQYF; CDR3 DNA: TGTGCCAGCTGGGAGGCGGGGGGCTACGAGCAGTACTTC; J gene: TRBJ2-7; D gene: TRBD2; clone size: NA; V gene: TRBV6-1
CDR3 protein: CATSREKRGLGNTEAFF; CDR3 DNA: TGTGCCACCAGCAGGGAGAAGAGGGGGCTGGGGAACACTGAAGCTTTCTTT; J gene: TRBJ1-1; D gene: TRBD1; clone size: NA; V gene: TRBV15
CDR3 protein: CSSELGGRETFF; CDR3 DNA: TGCAGCAGTGAACTAGGGGGCAGGGAGACTTTCTTT; J gene: TRBJ1-1; D gene: TRBD1; clone size: NA; V gene: TRBV29-1
CDR3 protein: CASSFDRETQYF; CDR3 DNA: TGCGCCAGCAGCTTTGACAGGGAGACCCAGTACTTC; J gene: TRBJ2-5; D gene: NA; clone size: NA; V gene: TRBV5-1
CDR3 protein: CSVGWTGGLDEQFF; CDR3 DNA: TGCAGCGTGGGGTGGACAGGGGGTCTGGATGAGCAGTTCTTC; J gene: TRBJ2-1; D gene: TRBD1; clone size: once; V gene: TRBV29-1
CDR3 protein: CASSLGTGRTEAFF; CDR3 DNA: TGTGCCAGCAGCTTGGGGACAGGGAGGACTGAAGCTTTCTTT; J gene: TRBJ1-1; D gene: TRBD1; clone size: NA; V gene: TRBV7-8
CDR3 protein: CASSRRTGGGTEAFF; CDR3 DNA: TGTGCCAGCAGCCGGAGAACAGGTGGTGGGACTGAAGCTTTCTTT; J gene: TRBJ1-1; D gene: NA; clone size: NA; V gene: TRBV28
CDR3 protein: CASSPTREETQYF; CDR3 DNA: TGTGCCAGCAGCCCGACTAGGGAGGAGACCCAGTACTTC; J gene: TRBJ2-5; D gene: NA; clone size: NA; V gene: TRBV7-3
CDR3 protein: CASSDAQYMNTEAFF; CDR3 DNA: TGCGCCAGCAGTGATGCCCAGTACATGAACACTGAAGCTTTCTTT; J gene: TRBJ1-1; D gene: NA; clone size: NA; V gene: TRBV10-2
CDR3 protein: CASSETSVSTDTQYF; CDR3 DNA: TGCGCCAGCAGTGAGACTAGCGTAAGCACAGATACGCAGTATTTT; J gene: TRBJ2-3; D gene: TRBD2; clone size: NA; V gene: TRBV10-1
CDR3 protein: CASSLLLGGGASLSTDTQYF; CDR3 DNA: TGTGCCAGCAGCTTACTTCTTGGCGGGGGGGCATCCCTTAGCACAGATACGCAGTATTTT; J gene: TRBJ2-3; D gene: TRBD2; clone size: NA; V gene: TRBV7-6
CDR3 protein: CAWSRTANTEAFF; CDR3 DNA: TGTGCCTGGAGTAGGACAGCCAACACTGAAGCTTTCTTT; J gene: TRBJ1-1; D gene: NA; clone size: few; V gene: TRBV30
CDR3 protein: CASSEWAGETYEQYF; CDR3 DNA: TGTGCCAGCAGTGAATGGGCGGGGGAAACCTACGAGCAGTACTTC; J gene: TRBJ2-7; D gene: TRBD2; clone size: once; V gene: TRBV25-1
CDR3 protein: CATSRERQGDGYTF; CDR3 DNA: TGTGCCACCAGCAGAGAAAGACAGGGGGATGGCTACACCTTC; J gene: TRBJ1-2; D gene: TRBD1; clone size: NA; V gene: TRBV15
CDR3 protein: CASRLGQGYTEAFF; CDR3 DNA: TGTGCCAGCAGATTAGGACAGGGATACACTGAAGCTTTCTTT; J gene: TRBJ1-1; D gene: TRBD1; clone size: few; V gene: TRBV28
CDR3 protein: CASSFNSYSYEQYF; CDR3 DNA: TGTGCCAGCAGCTTTAATAGCTACTCCTACGAGCAGTACTTC; J gene: TRBJ2-7; D gene: NA; clone size: NA; V gene: TRBV5-6
CDR3 protein: CASRSLYRDIPNEQFF; CDR3 DNA: TGTGCCAGCAGAAGCCTATACCGAGACATCCCCAATGAGCAGTTCTTC; J gene: TRBJ2-1; D gene: NA; clone size: few; V gene: TRBV28
CDR3 protein: CASSLGGGLGSNQPQHF; CDR3 DNA: TGCGCCAGCAGCTTGGGGGGGGGACTGGGAAGCAATCAGCCCCAGCATTTT; J gene: TRBJ1-5; D gene: NA; clone size: NA; V gene: TRBV5-1
CDR3 protein: CASSGRTSGEPNEQFF; CDR3 DNA: TGTGCCAGCAGCGGGCGGACTAGCGGGGAACCCAATGAGCAGTTCTTC; J gene: TRBJ2-1; D gene: TRBD2; clone size: medium-sized; V gene: TRBV4-2
CDR3 protein: CALKGQGAIYEQYF; CDR3 DNA: TGCGCCCTCAAGGGACAGGGGGCTATCTACGAGCAGTACTTC; J gene: TRBJ2-7; D gene: TRBD1; clone size: NA; V gene: TRBV10-1
CDR3 protein: CASSEGRGLYTEAFF; CDR3 DNA: TGTGCCAGCAGTGAAGGTAGGGGATTGTACACTGAAGCTTTCTTT; J gene: TRBJ1-1; D gene: NA; clone size: NA; V gene: TRBV6-1
CDR3 protein: CASSQEERGGMDTQYF; CDR3 DNA: TGCGCCAGCAGCCAAGAGGAGCGGGGAGGTATGGATACGCAGTATTTT; J gene: TRBJ2-3; D gene: TRBD2; clone size: NA; V gene: TRBV4-3
CDR3 protein: CASSRSGDGYGYTF; CDR3 DNA: TGTGCCAGCAGTCGTTCAGGGGACGGATATGGCTACACCTTC; J gene: TRBJ1-2; D gene: NA; clone size: NA; V gene: TRBV6-5
CDR3 protein: CASSLPGRGNLLAGETQYF; CDR3 DNA: TGTGCCAGCAGCTTACCCGGACGCGGAAACCTCCTAGCCGGGGAGACCCAGTACTTC; J gene: TRBJ2-5; D gene: NA; clone size: NA; V gene: TRBV7-6
CDR3 protein: CASSYSLAFEAFF; CDR3 DNA: TGTGCCAGCAGTTACTCGTTAGCGTTTGAAGCTTTCTTT; J gene: TRBJ1-1; D gene: NA; clone size: NA; V gene: TRBV6-5
CDR3 protein: CASSRAGTEETQYF; CDR3 DNA: TGTGCCAGCAGTCGTGCGGGGACTGAAGAGACCCAGTACTTC; J gene: TRBJ2-5; D gene: NA; clone size: NA; V gene: TRBV6-1
CDR3 protein: CASGQRDSYNEQFF; CDR3 DNA: TGTGCCAGTGGTCAGCGGGACTCCTACAATGAGCAGTTCTTC; J gene: TRBJ2-1; D gene: TRBD2; clone size: once; V gene: TRBV27
CDR3 protein: CASSFGQGSSHTDTQYF; CDR3 DNA: TGTGCCAGCAGCTTCGGACAGGGATCGTCTCACACAGATACGCAGTATTTT; J gene: TRBJ2-3; D gene: TRBD1; clone size: NA; V gene: TRBV5-8
CDR3 protein: CASRIQGALGYTF; CDR3 DNA: TGTGCCAGCAGGATACAGGGGGCGCTTGGCTACACCTTC; J gene: TRBJ1-2; D gene: TRBD1; clone size: once; V gene: TRBV5-6
CDR3 protein: CASSLGQGPIYGYTF; CDR3 DNA: TGTGCCAGCAGTTTAGGACAGGGGCCAATCTATGGCTACACCTTC; J gene: TRBJ1-2; D gene: TRBD1; clone size: few; V gene: TRBV6-1
CDR3 protein: CASARTGRFTEAFF; CDR3 DNA: TGTGCTAGTGCCCGGACAGGGAGGTTTACTGAAGCTTTCTTT; J gene: TRBJ1-1; D gene: TRBD1; clone size: NA; V gene: TRBV12-5
CDR3 protein: CASSVGQGSTNEKLFF; CDR3 DNA: TGTGCCAGTAGTGTGGGACAGGGGTCAACTAATGAAAAACTGTTTTTT; J gene: TRBJ1-4; D gene: TRBD1; clone size: NA; V gene: TRBV19
CDR3 protein: CASRGQGELFF; CDR3 DNA: TGTGCCAGCAGGGGGCAGGGGGAGCTGTTTTTT; J gene: TRBJ2-2; D gene: NA; clone size: NA; V gene: TRBV5-8
CDR3 protein: CASSISARGVTGYTF; CDR3 DNA: TGTGCCAGTAGTATTTCGGCCAGGGGAGTAACTGGCTACACCTTC; J gene: TRBJ1-2; D gene: NA; clone size: few; V gene: TRBV19
CDR3 protein: CASSLDPSGGATDTQYF; CDR3 DNA: TGTGCCAGCAGCTTAGATCCCAGCGGGGGGGCCACGGATACGCAGTATTTT; J gene: TRBJ2-3; D gene: TRBD2; clone size: NA; V gene: TRBV11-2
CDR3 protein: CAWGALEQYF; CDR3 DNA: TGTGCCTGGGGAGCCCTCGAGCAGTACTTC; J gene: TRBJ2-7; D gene: NA; clone size: NA; V gene: TRBV30